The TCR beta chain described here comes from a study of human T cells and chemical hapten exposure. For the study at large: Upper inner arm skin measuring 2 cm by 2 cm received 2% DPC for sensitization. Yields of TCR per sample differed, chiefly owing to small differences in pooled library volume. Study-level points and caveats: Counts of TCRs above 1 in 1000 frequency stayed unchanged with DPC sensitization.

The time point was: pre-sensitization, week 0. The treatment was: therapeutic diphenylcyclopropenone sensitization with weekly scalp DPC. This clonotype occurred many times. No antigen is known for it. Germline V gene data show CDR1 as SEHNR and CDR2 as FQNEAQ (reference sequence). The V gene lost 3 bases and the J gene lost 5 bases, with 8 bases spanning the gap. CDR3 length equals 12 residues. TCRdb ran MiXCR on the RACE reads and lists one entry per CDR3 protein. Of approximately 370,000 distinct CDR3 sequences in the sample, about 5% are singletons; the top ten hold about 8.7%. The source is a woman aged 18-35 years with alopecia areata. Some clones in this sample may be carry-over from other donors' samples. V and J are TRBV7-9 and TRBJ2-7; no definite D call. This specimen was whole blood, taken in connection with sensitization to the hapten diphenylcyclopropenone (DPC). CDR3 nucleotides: TGTGCCAGCAGCTTTATCGAGGACGAGCAGTACTTC. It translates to CASSFIEDEQYF.